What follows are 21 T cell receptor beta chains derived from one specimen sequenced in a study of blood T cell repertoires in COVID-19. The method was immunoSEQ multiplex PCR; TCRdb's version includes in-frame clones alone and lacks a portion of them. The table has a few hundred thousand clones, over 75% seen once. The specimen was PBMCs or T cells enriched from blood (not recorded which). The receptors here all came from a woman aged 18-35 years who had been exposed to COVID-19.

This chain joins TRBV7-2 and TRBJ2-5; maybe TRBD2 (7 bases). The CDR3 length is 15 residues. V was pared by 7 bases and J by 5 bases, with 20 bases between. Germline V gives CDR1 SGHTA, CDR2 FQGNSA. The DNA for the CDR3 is TGTGCCAGCATCCTGGGTGGGGGGGCCGGTGAGACCCAGTACTTC. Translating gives CASILGGGAGETQYF.

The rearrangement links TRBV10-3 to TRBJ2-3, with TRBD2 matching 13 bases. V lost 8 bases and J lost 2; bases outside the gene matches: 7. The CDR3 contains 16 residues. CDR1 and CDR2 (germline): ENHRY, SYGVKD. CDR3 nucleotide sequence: TGTGCCATCGGGGCCGGGACTAGCGGGGTCACAGATACGCAGTATTTT. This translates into CAIGAGTSGVTDTQYF.

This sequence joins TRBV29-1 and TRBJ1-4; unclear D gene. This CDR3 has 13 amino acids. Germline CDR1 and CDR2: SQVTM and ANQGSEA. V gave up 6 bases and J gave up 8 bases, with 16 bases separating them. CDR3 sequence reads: CSVSWTAGEKLFF. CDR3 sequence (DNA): TGCAGCGTCTCTTGGACCGCGGGGGAAAAACTGTTTTTT.

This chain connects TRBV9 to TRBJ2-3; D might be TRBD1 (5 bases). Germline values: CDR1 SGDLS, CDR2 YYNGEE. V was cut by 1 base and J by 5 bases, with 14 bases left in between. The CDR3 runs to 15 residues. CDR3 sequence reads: CASSVRQGAKDTQYF. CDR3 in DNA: TGTGCCAGCAGCGTACGTCAAGGGGCAAAAGATACGCAGTATTTT.

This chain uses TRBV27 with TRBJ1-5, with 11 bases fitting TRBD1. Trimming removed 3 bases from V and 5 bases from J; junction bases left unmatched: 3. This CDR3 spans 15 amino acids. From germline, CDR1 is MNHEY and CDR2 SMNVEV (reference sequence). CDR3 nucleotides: TGTGCCAGCAGTTTGGGGACAGGGGGAGATCAGCCCCAGCATTTT. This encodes CASSLGTGGDQPQHF.

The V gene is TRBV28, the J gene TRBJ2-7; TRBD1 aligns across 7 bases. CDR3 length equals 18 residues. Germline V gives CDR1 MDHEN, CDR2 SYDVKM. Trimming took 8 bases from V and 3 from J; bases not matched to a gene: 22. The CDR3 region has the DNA TGTGCCAGCGGGGCTACGGACAGGATGATAATGGAAATCTACGAGCAGTACTTC. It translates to CASGATDRMIMEIYEQYF.

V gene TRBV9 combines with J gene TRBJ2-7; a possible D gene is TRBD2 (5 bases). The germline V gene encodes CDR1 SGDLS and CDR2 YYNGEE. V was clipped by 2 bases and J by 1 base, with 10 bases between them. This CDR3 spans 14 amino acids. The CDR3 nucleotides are TGTGCCAGCAGCGTGAGAGCGGCTTCCTACGAGCAGTACTTC. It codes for CASSVRAASYEQYF.

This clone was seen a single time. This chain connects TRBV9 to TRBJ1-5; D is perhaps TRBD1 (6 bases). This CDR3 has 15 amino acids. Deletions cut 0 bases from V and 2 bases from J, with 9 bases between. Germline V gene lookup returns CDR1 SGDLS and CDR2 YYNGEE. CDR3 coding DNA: TGTGCCAGCAGCGTAGAGTCAGGGGGCAATCAGCCCCAGCATTTT. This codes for CASSVESGGNQPQHF.

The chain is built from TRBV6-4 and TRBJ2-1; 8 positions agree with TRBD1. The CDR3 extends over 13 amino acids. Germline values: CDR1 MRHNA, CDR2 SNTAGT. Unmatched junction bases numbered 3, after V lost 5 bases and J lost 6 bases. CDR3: CASSRTGFNEQFF. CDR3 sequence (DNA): TGTGCCAGCAGTAGGACAGGGTTCAATGAGCAGTTCTTC.

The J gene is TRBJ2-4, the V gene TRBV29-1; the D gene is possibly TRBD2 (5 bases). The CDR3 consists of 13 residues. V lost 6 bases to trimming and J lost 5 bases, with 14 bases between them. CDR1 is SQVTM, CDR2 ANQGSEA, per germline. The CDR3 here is CSVPISGENIQYF. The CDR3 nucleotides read TGCAGCGTCCCGATCTCCGGGGAAAACATTCAGTACTTC.

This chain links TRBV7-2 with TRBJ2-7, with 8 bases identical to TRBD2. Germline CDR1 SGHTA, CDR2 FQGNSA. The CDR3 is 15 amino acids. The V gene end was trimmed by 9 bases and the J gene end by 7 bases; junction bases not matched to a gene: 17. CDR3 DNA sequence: TGTGCCAGAGGCGGGGGGTACCACAGCTCGTTTGAGCAGTACTTC. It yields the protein CARGGGYHSSFEQYF.

The CDR3, as DNA: TGTGCCAGCCATTCGCCGGGGGGTCACTACGAGCAGTACTTC. Its protein product is CASHSPGGHYEQYF. This sequence joins TRBV28 and TRBJ2-7, with TRBD2 matching 7 bases. The CDR3 is 14 amino acids. V shed 8 bases and J 3 bases; nucleotides not matched to a gene: 10. Germline CDR1 reads MDHEN; CDR2 reads SYDVKM.

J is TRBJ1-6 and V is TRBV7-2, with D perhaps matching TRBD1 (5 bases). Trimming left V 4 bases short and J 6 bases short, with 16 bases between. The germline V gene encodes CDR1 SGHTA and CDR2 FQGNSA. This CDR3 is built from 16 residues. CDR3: CASSSHGRGTNSPLHF. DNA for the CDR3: TGTGCCAGCAGCTCTCATGGGAGGGGCACTAATTCACCCCTCCACTTT.

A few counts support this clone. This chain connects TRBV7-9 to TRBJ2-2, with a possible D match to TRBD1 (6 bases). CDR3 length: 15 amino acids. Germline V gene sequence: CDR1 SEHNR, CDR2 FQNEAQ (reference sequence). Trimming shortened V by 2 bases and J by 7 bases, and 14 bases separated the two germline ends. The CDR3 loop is CASSLTGTRGGELFF. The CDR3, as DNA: TGTGCCAGCAGCTTAACCGGGACACGTGGCGGGGAGCTGTTTTTT.

The CDR3 sequence: CASSVGAPGNQPQHF. CDR3 DNA sequence: TGTGCCAGCAGCGTAGGAGCCCCGGGGAATCAGCCCCAGCATTTT. The chain has TRBV9 and TRBJ1-5; no clear D gene. The V end was cut by 0 bases, the J end by 4 bases, with 11 bases between. The CDR3 sequence is 15 residues long. The germline V gene encodes CDR1 SGDLS and CDR2 YYNGEE.

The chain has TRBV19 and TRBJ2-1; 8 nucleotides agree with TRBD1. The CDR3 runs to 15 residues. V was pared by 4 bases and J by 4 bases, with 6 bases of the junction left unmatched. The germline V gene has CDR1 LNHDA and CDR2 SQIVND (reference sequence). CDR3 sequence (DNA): TGTGCCAGTAGTACCTCCGGGACAGGTTACAATGAGCAGTTCTTC. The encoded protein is CASSTSGTGYNEQFF.

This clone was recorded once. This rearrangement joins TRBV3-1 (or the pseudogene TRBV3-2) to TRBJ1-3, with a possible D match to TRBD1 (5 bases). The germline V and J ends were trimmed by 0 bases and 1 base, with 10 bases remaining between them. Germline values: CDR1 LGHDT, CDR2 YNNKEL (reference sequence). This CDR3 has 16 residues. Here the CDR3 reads CASSQEGRVSGNTIYF. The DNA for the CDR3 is TGTGCCAGCAGCCAAGAAGGCAGGGTATCTGGAAACACCATATATTTT.

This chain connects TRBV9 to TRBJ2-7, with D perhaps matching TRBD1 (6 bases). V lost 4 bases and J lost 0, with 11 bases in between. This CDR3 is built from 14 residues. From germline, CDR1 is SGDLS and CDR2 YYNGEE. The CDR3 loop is CASSRSTGSYEQYF. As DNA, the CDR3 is TGTGCCAGCAGCCGATCGACAGGCTCCTACGAGCAGTACTTC.

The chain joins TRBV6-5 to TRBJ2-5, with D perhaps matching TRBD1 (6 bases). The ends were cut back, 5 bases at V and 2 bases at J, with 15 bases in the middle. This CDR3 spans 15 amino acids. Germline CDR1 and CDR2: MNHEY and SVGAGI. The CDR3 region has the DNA TGTGCCAGCAGTCGACTAACAGGGCCTCAAGAGACCCAGTACTTC. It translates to CASSRLTGPQETQYF.

The CDR3 is CASSWGQGSGNTIYF. CDR3 sequence (DNA): TGTGCCAGCAGCTGGGGGCAGGGAAGTGGAAACACCATATATTTT. V gene TRBV7-9 combines with J gene TRBJ1-3; maybe TRBD1 (6 bases). The germline gives CDR1 SEHNR, CDR2 FQNEAQ (reference sequence). The V end was cut by 4 bases, the J end by 3 bases, with 13 bases between. The CDR3 extends over 15 amino acids.

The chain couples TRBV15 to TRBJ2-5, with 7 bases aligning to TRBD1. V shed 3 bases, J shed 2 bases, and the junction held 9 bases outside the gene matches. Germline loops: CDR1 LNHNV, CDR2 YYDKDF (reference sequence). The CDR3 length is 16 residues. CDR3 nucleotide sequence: TGTGCCACCAGCAGTGGCCGACAGGGACGTCAAGAGACCCAGTACTTC. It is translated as CATSSGRQGRQETQYF.